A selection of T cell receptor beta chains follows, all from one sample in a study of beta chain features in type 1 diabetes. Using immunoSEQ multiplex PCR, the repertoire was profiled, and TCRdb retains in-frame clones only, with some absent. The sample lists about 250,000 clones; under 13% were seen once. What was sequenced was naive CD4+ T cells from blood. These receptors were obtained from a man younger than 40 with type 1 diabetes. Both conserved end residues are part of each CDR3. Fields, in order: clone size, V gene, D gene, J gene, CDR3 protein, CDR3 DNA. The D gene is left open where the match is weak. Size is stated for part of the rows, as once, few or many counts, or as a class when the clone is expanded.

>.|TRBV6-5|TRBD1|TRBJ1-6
CASSYPRTGRNSPLHF
TGTGCCAGCAGTTACCCCCGGACAGGGAGGAATTCACCCCTCCACTTT
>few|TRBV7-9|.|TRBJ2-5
CASSLSGSQETQYF
TGTGCCAGCAGCTTATCCGGGAGCCAAGAGACCCAGTACTTC
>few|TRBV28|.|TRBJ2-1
CASRSGEYNEQFF
TGTGCCAGCAGGTCGGGGGAATACAATGAGCAGTTCTTC
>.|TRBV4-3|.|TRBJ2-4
CASSQSRGNIQYF
TGCGCCAGCAGCCAGAGCAGGGGAAACATTCAGTACTTC
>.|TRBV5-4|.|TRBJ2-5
CASSLGARRNQAQYF
TGTGCCAGCAGCTTGGGCGCCCGTAGGAACCAGGCCCAGTACTTC
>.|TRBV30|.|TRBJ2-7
CAWSAGWAASYEQYF
TGTGCCTGGAGTGCCGGATGGGCAGCTTCCTACGAGCAGTACTTC
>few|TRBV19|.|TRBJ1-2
CASSIVDRYYGYTF
TGTGCCAGTAGTATAGTGGACAGATACTATGGCTACACCTTC
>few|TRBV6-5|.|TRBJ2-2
CASSWFQGNTGELFF
TGTGCCAGCAGTTGGTTCCAGGGCAACACCGGGGAGCTGTTTTTT
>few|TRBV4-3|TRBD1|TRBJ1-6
CASSHAGTGVNSPLHF
TGCGCCAGCAGCCATGCCGGGACAGGGGTTAATTCACCCCTCCACTTT
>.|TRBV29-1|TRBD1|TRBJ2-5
CSAPTGGGETQYF
TGCAGCGCACCAACAGGGGGCGGGGAGACCCAGTACTTC
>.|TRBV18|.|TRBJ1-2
CASSPSADYGYTF
TGTGCCAGCTCACCCTCAGCGGACTATGGCTACACCTTC
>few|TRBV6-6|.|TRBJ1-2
CASSVPGAGGYTF
TGTGCCAGCAGTGTCCCAGGGGCGGGTGGCTACACCTTC
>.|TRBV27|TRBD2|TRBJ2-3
CASSLMLAAGLDTQYF
TGTGCCAGCAGTTTAATGCTAGCGGCGGGTCTGGATACGCAGTATTTT
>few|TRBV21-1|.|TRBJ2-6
CASSMGKSGANVLTF
TGTGCCAGCAGCATGGGCAAATCTGGGGCCAACGTCCTGACTTTC
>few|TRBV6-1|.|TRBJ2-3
CASSVEPSGTADTQYF
TGTGCCAGCAGTGTTGAACCCTCCGGGACTGCAGATACGCAGTATTTT
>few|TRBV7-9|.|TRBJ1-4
CASSSPSTATNEKLFF
TGTGCCAGCAGCAGTCCTTCAACGGCAACTAATGAAAAACTGTTTTTT
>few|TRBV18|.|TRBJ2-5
CASSSGYQETQYF
TGTGCCAGCTCGAGCGGGTACCAAGAGACCCAGTACTTC
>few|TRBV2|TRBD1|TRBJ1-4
CASSRRQGSDEKLFF
TGTGCCAGCAGTCGCCGACAGGGAAGTGATGAAAAACTGTTTTTT
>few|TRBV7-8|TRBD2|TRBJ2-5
CASSSRLAGSQETQYF
TGTGCCAGCAGCTCTCGACTAGCGGGGAGCCAAGAGACCCAGTACTTC
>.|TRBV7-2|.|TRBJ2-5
CASSFVRGETQYF
TGTGCCAGCAGCTTTGTTCGGGGGGAGACCCAGTACTTC
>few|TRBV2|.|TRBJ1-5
CASSENEHLHF
TGTGCCAGCAGTGAAAATGAGCACTTGCATTTT